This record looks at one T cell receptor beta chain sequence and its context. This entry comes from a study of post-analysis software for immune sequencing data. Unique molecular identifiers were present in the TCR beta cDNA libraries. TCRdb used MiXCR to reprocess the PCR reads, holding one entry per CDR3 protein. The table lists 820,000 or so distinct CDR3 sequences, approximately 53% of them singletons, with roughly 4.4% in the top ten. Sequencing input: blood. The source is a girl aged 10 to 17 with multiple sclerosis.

CDR3 amino acids: CSARDWGGRETQYF. Here the CDR3 DNA reads TGCAGTGCTAGAGATTGGGGGGGCCGGGAGACCCAGTACTTC. The chain couples TRBV20-1 to TRBJ2-5; possible D gene TRBD2, 7 bases. Per germline, CDR1 DFQATT and CDR2 SNEGSKA (reference sequence). The V end lost 0 bases, the J end lost 5 bases, and 13 bases lay between the germline ends. CDR3 length: 14 amino acids.